The clone carrying this TCR beta chain was recorded once. What it recognizes is unknown. The entry originates in a study of memory B cells and T cells in multiple sclerosis. Germline CDR1 reads MNHNS; CDR2 reads SASEGT. Losses at the gene ends were 3 bases for V and 9 bases for J; bases not matched to a gene: 3. The CDR3 runs to 13 residues. After stimulus-free culture, autoproliferating CFSE-dim and non-proliferating CFSE-high T cells were sequenced separately. Pooled replicate wells came from approximately 5x10^7 CFSE-labeled PBMCs cultured less than eight days without stimulus. The assay was immunoSEQ multiplex PCR, and TCRdb's table has in-frame clones only and misses some. Of around 50,000 clones in the sample, about four fifths are singletons; the top ten hold about 1.1%.

Source material: PBMCs from blood kept in culture. The receptor was isolated from a human donor with multiple sclerosis. The chain employs TRBV6-1 and TRBJ2-1, with 9 nucleotides matching TRBD1. The CDR3: CASSEGQGFEQFF. CDR3 bases: TGTGCCAGCAGTGAGGGACAGGGATTTGAGCAGTTCTTC.